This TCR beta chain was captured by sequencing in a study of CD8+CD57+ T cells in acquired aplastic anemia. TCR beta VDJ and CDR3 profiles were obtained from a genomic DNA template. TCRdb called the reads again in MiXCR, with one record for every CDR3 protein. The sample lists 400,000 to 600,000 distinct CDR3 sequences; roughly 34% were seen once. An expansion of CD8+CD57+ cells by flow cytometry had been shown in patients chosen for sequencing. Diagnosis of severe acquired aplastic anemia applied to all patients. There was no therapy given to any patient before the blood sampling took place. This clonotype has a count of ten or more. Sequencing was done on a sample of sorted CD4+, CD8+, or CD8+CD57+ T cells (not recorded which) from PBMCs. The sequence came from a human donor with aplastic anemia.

The DNA for the CDR3 is TGTGCCAGCAGCTTAGGGACCCGTTCACCCCTCCACTTT. It is translated as CASSLGTRSPLHF. The chain links TRBV7-2 to TRBJ1-6; D not certain. The V end lost 1 base, the J end lost 9 bases, and 7 bases lay between the germline ends. Germline V CDR1 and CDR2: SGHTA, FQGNSA. There are 13 residues in the CDR3.